This T cell receptor (beta chain) was sequenced in a study of metastatic and nonmetastatic thyroid tumors. Whole-study context: Repertoire comparisons spanned blood and tumor or nodule tissue from malignant and benign thyroid patients.

Trimming left V 2 bases short and J 10 bases short, with 14 bases between. The CDR3 runs 13 residues. Per germline, CDR1 MNHEY and CDR2 SMNVEV (reference sequence). All patients were treatment-naive before thyroid surgery. Study findings and constraints: Significantly greater TCR beta diversity was reportedly found in malignant thyroid tumors than in benign nodules (in blood and tumor).

About this clone itself: The antigen remains unidentified.

Original methodology: Between-group CDR3 differences, defined by clinicopathological status, yielded a distant-metastasis classifier for papillary thyroid cancer. TCRdb re-clonotyped the PCR reads through MiXCR. TCRdb's processing, not the study's, gives the V and J calls here. The sample carries 50,000 to 70,000 clones, just over 4% recorded once. The sequence derives from a female donor with papillary thyroid cancer or a benign thyroid nodule (not recorded which). Some clones in this sample may be carry-over from other donors' samples. This rearrangement joins TRBV27 to TRBJ1-2; a weak D match, TRBD1 (5 bases). Sequencing was done on a sample of blood. CDR3 residues: CASSLSWGQFYTF. The DNA of the CDR3 is TGTGCCAGCAGTTTAAGCTGGGGCCAGTTCTACACCTTC.